This T cell receptor beta chain was profiled in a study of T cell responses to AZD1222 COVID-19 vaccine. Study overall: Analyses pooled second doses at about 4 or about 12 weeks. Study outcomes and limitations: Baseline serology detected seropositivity in only six AZD1222 recipients.

The table came from immunoSEQ multiplex PCR; TCRdb's copy has only in-frame clones and leaves some out. The sample contains about 130,000 clones, around 94% of which appear only once. The table lists this clone with a count of one. Its antigen is not known. Germline V CDR1 and CDR2: SGHVS, FQNEAQ. The CDR3 totals 15 residues. V lost 4 bases and J 0 bases, leaving 13 bases between the germline ends. The V gene is TRBV7-8, the J gene TRBJ2-7, with D perhaps being TRBD1 or TRBD2 (5 bases each). This TCR derives from an adult in good health. The sequencing used peripheral blood, collected on day 0 of AZD1222 vaccination. The CDR3 is CASSSQAGSSYEQYF. The DNA for the CDR3 is TGTGCCAGCAGCTCACAGGCTGGGAGCTCCTACGAGCAGTACTTC.